Here is one TCR beta chain with its context. Its antigen is unidentified. In the authors' methods: Sequence data from immunoSEQ were junction-only and lacked quality scores; consequently, filtering differed. Assay used: immunoSEQ multiplex PCR; TCRdb lists only in-frame clones, some missing. V, J and clone size reflect that table, while D and trimming were determined from the DNA. The data show some 240,000 clones, with approximately 65% seen just once and around 10% held by the top ten. The source of the sample is a study of shared clonotypes between healthy human individuals. Every donor was a Caucasian adult from Nashville, Tennessee. Findings of the study overall: The diversity represented, both genetic and in exposure history, was limited by few donors.

The ends lost 6 bases at V and 10 bases at J; junction bases unmatched: 12. The CDR3 has 15 amino acids. CDR1 is SGHTA, CDR2 FQGNSA, per germline. Sequenced sample: memory CD4+ T cells sorted from blood. Noted subset: CD45RA-negative fraction. The rearrangement uses TRBV7-2 and TRBJ2-1; 10 nucleotides line up with TRBD1. The receptor was isolated from a man aged 25-45 years in good health. The CDR3 protein is CASRLPGTGASEQFF. CDR3 nucleotide sequence: TGTGCCAGCAGGTTACCCGGGACAGGGGCGTCAGAGCAGTTCTTC.